The rows below give T cell receptor beta chains drawn from one sample of a study of blood T cells in healthy people across ages. Each CDR3 protein is one row after TCRdb ran MiXCR on the 5' RACE reads. The sample includes 850,000 to 1,000,000 distinct CDR3 sequences, about 44% of them seen just once. The sample taken for sequencing was blood. All receptors come from a man aged 25-45 years in good health. Both conserved end residues are part of each CDR3. Each record gives: clone size, D gene, V gene, J gene, CDR3 protein, CDR3 DNA. The D gene is left open where the match is weak. The size of a clone is reported for some rows only, either as once, few or many, or as a class for expanded clones.

>NA|NA|TRBV25-1|TRBJ1-6
CASRGGGAYNSPLHF
TGTGCCAGCAGGGGCGGGGGCGCCTATAATTCACCCCTCCACTTT
>many|NA|TRBV4-3|TRBJ2-3
CASSQDGTTDTQYF
TGCGCCAGCAGCCAAGACGGGACCACAGATACGCAGTATTTT
>NA|NA|TRBV5-1|TRBJ1-1
CASTSDGQLNTEAFF
TGCGCCAGCACCAGCGACGGGCAGTTGAACACTGAAGCTTTCTTT
>many|TRBD1|TRBV12-3/TRBV12-4|TRBJ2-7
CASSDPGQGLYEQYF
TGTGCCAGCAGTGACCCGGGACAGGGACTCTACGAGCAGTACTTC
>NA|NA|TRBV20-1|TRBJ2-4
CSARPPKRRNIQYF
TGCAGTGCTAGGCCCCCGAAAAGGAGGAACATTCAGTACTTC
>few|NA|TRBV9|TRBJ2-1
CASSVAEAWEQFF
TGTGCCAGCAGCGTAGCGGAGGCATGGGAGCAGTTCTTC
>few|TRBD1|TRBV20-1|TRBJ2-7
CSASAGTGVYEQYF
TGCAGTGCCTCTGCGGGGACAGGGGTCTACGAGCAGTACTTC
>few|NA|TRBV9|TRBJ2-5
CASSSTGLWGQETQYF
TGTGCCAGCAGCTCTACAGGGTTATGGGGACAAGAGACCCAGTACTTC
>few|TRBD1|TRBV24-1|TRBJ1-2
CATSDPGQGLHVGGYTF
TGTGCCACCAGTGACCCGGGACAGGGTCTCCACGTGGGTGGCTACACCTTC
>NA|NA|TRBV4-3|TRBJ2-7
CASSQLPDYEQYF
TGCGCCAGCAGCCAATTGCCAGACTACGAGCAGTACTTC